These 25 T cell receptor beta chains share one sample of origin, sequenced in a study of T cell clusters in autoimmune cytopenias. About 37,500 genome equivalents of blood DNA were amplified for TRB. TRB rearrangements were amplified by touch-down multiplex PCR with mixed TRB-A/B primers. TCRdb re-called the multiplex PCR reads, yielding one record per CDR3 amino acid sequence without DNA. This sample's table has about 15,000 distinct CDR3 sequences. Sequenced: peripheral blood. All receptors come from a human donor with an autoimmune cytopenia or autoimmune hepatitis (not recorded which).

The V call is TRBV27, the J call TRBJ2-7; TCRdb's D gene call, TRBD2, goes unchecked for lack of DNA. The CDR3 consists of 15 residues. Germline loops: CDR1 MNHEY, CDR2 SMNVEV (reference sequence). The CDR3 protein is CASLRLAGSSYEQYF.

Frequency places this clonotype as medium-sized. CDR3 in amino acids: CASSLYYRGRTEAFF. V and J are TRBV27 and TRBJ1-1; the D call of TRBD1 rests on TCRdb alone, since no DNA is present to check it. CDR3 length: 15 amino acids. CDR1 is MNHEY, CDR2 SMNVEV, per germline (reference sequence).

The V gene is TRBV5-6, the J gene TRBJ2-7; TCRdb calls TRBD2, which cannot be checked without DNA. There are 16 residues in the CDR3. Per germline, CDR1 SGHDT and CDR2 YYEEEE. The CDR3: CASSLAPAGGPYEQYF.

V usage is TRBV5-6 and J usage is TRBJ2-5; the D call of TRBD2 rests on TCRdb alone, since no DNA is present to check it. The CDR3 contains 14 residues. From germline, CDR1 is SGHDT and CDR2 YYEEEE. The CDR3 loop is CASSLETGGETQYF.

This sequence joins TRBV5-4 and TRBJ1-2; without DNA, the TCRdb call of TRBD1 cannot be checked. Germline V gene data show CDR1 as SGHNT and CDR2 as YYREEE (reference sequence). CDR3 length: 13 amino acids. The CDR3 sequence is CASSRQGEEGYTF.

This chain joins TRBV24-1 and TRBJ2-3. The germline V gene encodes CDR1 KGHDR and CDR2 SFDVKD. The CDR3 covers 14 residues. The CDR3 sequence is CATSGGLSTDTQYF.

The chain is built from TRBV30 and TRBJ1-1; TCRdb's D gene call, TRBD1, goes unchecked for lack of DNA. The CDR3 totals 12 residues. CDR1 and CDR2 from the germline V gene are GTSNPN and SVGIG (reference sequence). The CDR3 protein is CASGQATTEAFF.

According to its frequency, this clonotype is medium-sized. The rearrangement joins TRBV12-3 or TRBV12-4 to TRBJ1-1; the D call of TRBD1 rests on TCRdb alone, since no DNA is present to check it. The CDR3 is made up of 13 amino acids. This CDR3 reads CASSTQGGTEAFF.

This clonotype ranks as medium-sized in terms of frequency. The V and J genes are TRBV29-1 and TRBJ2-5. Per the germline V gene, CDR1 is SQVTM and CDR2 is ANQGSEA. CDR3 length: 13 amino acids. The CDR3 spells CSVALRTSETQYF.

This rearrangement joins TRBV30 to TRBJ2-7; the D call from TCRdb, TRBD1, cannot be confirmed without DNA. Germline V gene lookup returns CDR1 GTSNPN and CDR2 SVGIG (reference sequence). The CDR3 has 14 residues. The CDR3 region is CAWSVGQGLYEQYF. Full variable domain (outside the CDR3, taken from reference TRBV30 and TRBJ2-7): SQTIHQWPATLVQPVGSPLSLECTVEGTSNPNLYWYRQAAGRGLQLLFYSVGIGQISSEVPQNLSASRPQDRQFILSSKKLLLSDSGFYLCAWSVGQGLYEQYFGPGTRLTVT.

The V and J genes are TRBV5-4 and TRBJ2-6; TCRdb picks TRBD2, but there is no DNA to check that call. Germline values: CDR1 SGHNT, CDR2 YYREEE (reference sequence). This CDR3 is built from 16 residues. CDR3: CASRNAGGSGANVLTF.

This chain uses TRBV7-2 with TRBJ2-5; without DNA, the TCRdb call of TRBD2 cannot be checked. The CDR3 contains 11 residues. Germline assignment: CDR1 SGHTA and CDR2 FQGNSA. CDR3 protein: CASSPAGTQYF. Complete variable domain (other parts from reference TRBV7-2 and TRBJ2-5): GAGVSQSPSNKVTEKGKDVELRCDPISGHTALYWYRQSLGQGLEFLIYFQGNSAPDKSGLPSDRFSAERTGGSVSTLTIQRTQQEDSAVYLCASSPAGTQYFGPGTRLLVL.

This chain joins TRBV7-2 and TRBJ1-2; with no DNA, the TCRdb D assignment of TRBD1 cannot be verified. Per germline, CDR1 SGHTA and CDR2 FQGNSA. The CDR3 spans 13 residues. CDR3 loop: CASSAKQGYGYTF.

This clonotype is identified as medium-sized from frequency. V usage is TRBV29-1 and J usage is TRBJ1-1. This CDR3 has 14 residues. Per the germline V gene, CDR1 is SQVTM and CDR2 is ANQGSEA. The CDR3 protein is CSVMPRAVDTEAFF.

This clonotype is medium-sized by frequency. The genes are TRBV15 and TRBJ2-5. Germline V gene lookup returns CDR1 LNHNV and CDR2 YYDKDF (reference sequence). CDR3 length equals 14 residues. The CDR3 here is CATSSGVLRETQYF.

The chain employs TRBV12-3 or TRBV12-4 and TRBJ2-3. There are 12 residues in the CDR3. CDR3 residues: CASTKRTDTQYF.

The V call is TRBV10-3, the J call TRBJ2-7; with no DNA, the TCRdb D assignment of TRBD1 cannot be verified. The germline gives CDR1 ENHRY, CDR2 SYGVKD. This CDR3 has 14 amino acids. The CDR3 here is CAISGGPPAGEQYF.

The CDR3 loop is CASSSPWTSTDTQYF. J is TRBJ2-3 and V is TRBV5-6; as DNA is missing, the TRBD1 call by TCRdb cannot be tested. Germline loops: CDR1 SGHDT, CDR2 YYEEEE. This CDR3 has 15 amino acids.

The V call is TRBV18, the J call TRBJ2-7; as DNA is missing, the TRBD1 call by TCRdb cannot be tested. The germline gives CDR1 KGHSH, CDR2 LQKENI. There are 16 residues in the CDR3. CDR3 amino acids: CASSPQPPGHNYEQYF.

The chain is built from TRBV5-6 and TRBJ2-1. Germline V gene sequence: CDR1 SGHDT, CDR2 YYEEEE. CDR3 length: 14 amino acids. The chain's CDR3 is CASSSVAFYNEQFF.

CDR3 protein: CSAALDGGELFF. This chain links TRBV20-1 with TRBJ2-2. The CDR3 has 12 amino acids. Germline values: CDR1 DFQATT, CDR2 SNEGSKA (reference sequence).

The chain is built from TRBV10-3 and TRBJ2-1; no DNA is available, so the TRBD1 call from TCRdb remains unchecked. Per the germline V gene, CDR1 is ENHRY and CDR2 is SYGVKD. The CDR3 consists of 14 residues. CDR3 protein: CAISRDPSYNEQFF.

This clonotype is called medium-sized (0.01 to 0.1%) based on its frequency. V is TRBV29-1 and J is TRBJ2-1; TCRdb lists TRBD2, though no DNA is available to test this call. The CDR3 covers 13 residues. Germline V gene data show CDR1 as SQVTM and CDR2 as ANQGSEA. CDR3 sequence reads: CSVVGDVGGAQFF.

The CDR3 sequence: CASSFPRAGELFF. The J gene is TRBJ2-2, the V gene TRBV5-1; TCRdb reports TRBD2, a call that lacks DNA to check it against. Germline assignment: CDR1 SGHRS and CDR2 YFSETQ. The CDR3 extends over 13 amino acids. The variable domain in full, with the rest retrieved from reference TRBV5-1 and TRBJ2-2, is KAGVTQTPRYLIKTRGQQVTLSCSPISGHRSVSWYQQTPGQGLQFLFEYFSETQRNKGNFPGRFSGRQFSNSRSEMNVSTLELGDSALYLCASSFPRAGELFFGEGSRLTVL.

By frequency, this clonotype is medium-sized. The chain joins TRBV6-5 to TRBJ2-1; TCRdb proposes TRBD2, but this gene call is untestable without DNA. This CDR3 spans 15 amino acids. Germline CDR1 and CDR2: MNHEY and SVGAGI. CDR3 protein: CASRGTSGSISEQFF.